The 14 T cell receptor beta chains below all came from one sample that was sequenced in a study of response to subunit inactivated influenza vaccine. TCRdb re-called the RT-PCR reads through MiXCR, storing one row per CDR3 protein. The sample includes 450,000 to 550,000 distinct CDR3 sequences, about 25% seen only once; the top ten take 1.5% to 2%. The sample in question was CD4+ T cells sorted from PBMCs, obtained more than 4 days after vaccination. The receptors here all came from a man aged 50 or older who received an inactivated influenza vaccine.

The J gene is TRBJ2-5, the V gene TRBV20-1; D uncertain. The CDR3 has 12 residues. V gave up 5 bases and J gave up 2 bases, with 9 bases separating them. Germline values: CDR1 DFQATT, CDR2 SNEGSKA (reference sequence). The CDR3 spells CSALSVQETQYF. The CDR3 DNA reads TGCAGTGCTTTAAGCGTTCAAGAGACCCAGTACTTC.

This clonotype was detected only a few times. This CDR3 reads CASSLDFGGGTYEQYF. The CDR3 nucleotides are TGTGCCAGCAGCTTAGACTTCGGCGGGGGCACCTACGAGCAGTACTTC. This sequence joins TRBV7-9 and TRBJ2-7, with D possibly matching TRBD2 (7 bases). V lost 1 base and J lost 2, with 15 bases in between. This CDR3 spans 16 amino acids. Per the germline V gene, CDR1 is SEHNR and CDR2 is FQNEAQ (reference sequence).

The chain combines TRBV2 with TRBJ2-2, with 8 bases identical to TRBD2. CDR3 length: 15 amino acids. Trimming at V came to 4 bases and at J to 6 bases, leaving 7 bases not matched to a gene. Germline V CDR1 and CDR2: SNHLY, FYNNEI. The chain's CDR3 is CASSARGGLAGELFF. CDR3 bases: TGTGCCAGCAGTGCCCGCGGGGGGTTAGCCGGGGAGCTGTTTTTT.

The chain recombines TRBV12-3 or TRBV12-4 with TRBJ2-7, with 7 bases matching TRBD1. The V gene end was trimmed by 3 bases and the J gene end by 2 bases; junction bases not matched to a gene: 1. CDR3 length equals 13 residues. In nucleotides, the CDR3 is TGTGCCAGCAGTTTTCAGGGGGCCTACGAGCAGTACTTC. Protein: CASSFQGAYEQYF.

At least ten counts were recorded for this clonotype. J is TRBJ2-3 and V is TRBV6-1; 8 bases align to TRBD2. The length of the CDR3 is 15 residues. Trimming cost V 7 bases and J 2 bases; bases outside gene matches: 8. The V gene's germline CDR1 is MNHNS and CDR2 SASEGT. CDR3 nucleotides: TGTGCCAGCAATCAAGCGGGAGCGTTCACAGATACGCAGTATTTT. Protein sequence: CASNQAGAFTDTQYF.

This chain joins TRBV7-2 and TRBJ2-3; D may match TRBD1 or TRBD2 (5 bases each). V lost 4 bases to trimming and J lost 8 bases, with 10 bases between them. The CDR3 contains 12 residues. The germline V gene has CDR1 SGHTA and CDR2 FQGNSA. The CDR3 bases are TGTGCCAGCAGCTCAATGGGGGTTACGCAGTATTTT. This translates into CASSSMGVTQYF.

This chain uses TRBV10-3 with TRBJ2-5; the match to TRBD2 covers 10 bases. This CDR3 comprises 16 residues. V dropped 3 bases and J dropped 4; count of bases not matched to a gene: 8. Germline CDR1 ENHRY, CDR2 SYGVKD. The CDR3 DNA reads as TGTGCCATCAGTGACGACCGACTAGCGGGCCGAGAGACCCAGTACTTC. This encodes CAISDDRLAGRETQYF.

In this sample, this clonotype turned up once. The V gene is TRBV28, the J gene TRBJ2-2, with D unclear. V gave up 4 bases and J gave up 3 bases, with 9 bases separating them. CDR3 length: 14 residues. Germline V gives CDR1 MDHEN, CDR2 SYDVKM. CDR3: CASSSNTYTGELFF. The CDR3 DNA reads TGTGCCAGCAGTTCAAACACGTACACCGGGGAGCTGTTTTTT.

This clonotype was seen a handful of times. The chain couples TRBV7-9 to TRBJ2-3, with TRBD2 identical over 7 bases. Germline CDR1 SEHNR, CDR2 FQNEAQ (reference sequence). Trimming removed 6 bases from V and 2 bases from J; junction bases left unmatched: 8. The CDR3 has 15 amino acids. CDR3 loop: CASSPNSGFTDTQYF. CDR3 nucleotides: TGTGCCAGCAGTCCCAATAGCGGGTTCACAGATACGCAGTATTTT.

This rearrangement joins TRBV18 to TRBJ1-5; 9 nucleotides align to TRBD1. The junction had 10 bases not matched to a gene; V was cut back by 6 bases and J by 7 bases. The CDR3 runs 15 residues. The germline V gene encodes CDR1 KGHSH and CDR2 LQKENI. The CDR3 region is CASSEGQGQVQPQHF. The CDR3 nucleotides read TGTGCCAGCTCTGAGGGACAGGGACAGGTACAGCCCCAGCATTTT.

This clonotype was detected many times. The chain uses TRBV6-5 and TRBJ2-7, with D perhaps TRBD1 (5 bases). The CDR3 consists of 12 residues. Trimming cost V 6 bases and J 2 bases, with 8 bases left between them. Germline lookup yields CDR1 MNHEY and CDR2 SVGAGI. This CDR3 reads CASSGQAYEQYF. CDR3 in DNA: TGTGCCAGCAGCGGACAAGCCTACGAGCAGTACTTC.

The chain is built from TRBV7-3 and TRBJ2-1; TRBD2 agrees at 10 bases. CDR1 and CDR2 from the germline V gene are SGHTA and FQGTGA. Trimming removed 4 bases from V and 8 bases from J; junction bases left unmatched: 8. This CDR3 has 15 residues. CDR3 bases: TGTGCCAGCAGCTCCTACCTAGCGGGAGCTCATGAGCAGTTCTTC. Translating gives CASSSYLAGAHEQFF.

This clonotype turned up a few times. V is TRBV5-6 and J is TRBJ1-2; 8 nucleotides agree with TRBD1. Germline CDR1 and CDR2: SGHDT and YYEEEE. With V trimmed by 0 bases and J by 0 bases, 13 bases remained unmatched. The CDR3 totals 19 residues. CDR3 DNA: TGTGCCAGCAGCTTGGTGTTTGGGGACAGGTACCCGGCTAACTATGGCTACACCTTC. Translating gives CASSLVFGDRYPANYGYTF.

The chain uses TRBV3-1 and TRBJ2-1; no definite D call. From germline, CDR1 is LGHDT and CDR2 YNNKEL (reference sequence). Trimming removed 4 bases from V and 10 bases from J, with 8 bases in between. The CDR3 length is 11 residues. Here the CDR3 DNA reads TGTGCCAGCAGCCGAGGACCCGAGCAGTTCTTC. This codes for CASSRGPEQFF.